Listed here are 28 T cell receptor beta chains from one sample, sequenced in a study of blood T cell repertoires in COVID-19. Assay used: immunoSEQ multiplex PCR; TCRdb lists only in-frame clones, some missing. The sample lists around 180,000 clones, around 74% occurring once. What was sequenced was peripheral blood. These receptor sequences come from a woman older than 75 with acute or convalescent COVID-19.

This clone has only one observation. The chain couples TRBV3-1 (or the pseudogene TRBV3-2) to TRBJ1-3; D is undetermined. The CDR3 spans 15 residues. V was trimmed by 1 base and J by 1 base, leaving 8 bases between them. CDR1 is LGHDT, CDR2 YNNKEL, per germline (reference sequence). The CDR3 DNA is TGTGCCAGCAGCCAAGTTGGAGGTTCTGGAAACACCATATATTTT. As protein: CASSQVGGSGNTIYF.

The J gene is TRBJ2-2, the V gene TRBV30; TRBD2 matches 8 bases. Germline V lookup: CDR1 GTSNPN, CDR2 SVGIG (reference sequence). V was clipped by 2 bases and J by 3 bases; unmatched bases: 11. The CDR3 consists of 17 residues. CDR3 coding DNA: TGTGCCTGGAGTCCTAGACTAGCGCGGAGTTACACCGGGGAGCTGTTTTTT. This gives the protein CAWSPRLARSYTGELFF. The whole variable domain, remainder taken from reference TRBV30 and TRBJ2-2, is SQTIHQWPATLVQPVGSPLSLECTVEGTSNPNLYWYRQAAGRGLQLLFYSVGIGQISSEVPQNLSASRPQDRQFILSSKKLLLSDSGFYLCAWSPRLARSYTGELFFGEGSRLTVL.

This chain joins TRBV7-8 and TRBJ2-7; TRBD2 matches 7 bases. The germline V gene encodes CDR1 SGHVS and CDR2 FQNEAQ. The V segment lost 0 bases and the J segment 4 bases; nucleotides outside the gene matches: 6. The CDR3 length is 15 residues. The CDR3 coding sequence is TGTGCCAGCAGCTTAGCACGAGGGAGGGGTTACGAGCAGTACTTC. This encodes CASSLARGRGYEQYF.

The chain is built from TRBV19 and TRBJ1-2, with 8 bases lining up with TRBD1. The V gene end was trimmed by 2 bases and the J gene end by 8 bases; junction bases not matched to a gene: 7. Germline V lookup: CDR1 LNHDA, CDR2 SQIVND (reference sequence). The length of the CDR3 is 14 residues. CDR3 loop: CASSIMTGADGYTF. CDR3 nucleotide sequence: TGTGCCAGTAGTATAATGACAGGGGCGGACGGCTACACCTTC.

The chain combines TRBV27 with TRBJ1-3; D is ambiguous. V was trimmed by 2 bases and J by 1 base, leaving 6 bases between them. Per germline, CDR1 MNHEY and CDR2 SMNVEV (reference sequence). This CDR3 has 14 residues. The CDR3 coding sequence is TGTGCCAGCAGTTTACGGGGATCTGGAAACACCATATATTTT. Encoded protein: CASSLRGSGNTIYF.

In the case of this clone: The junction departs from germline at one end; a sequencing error may be responsible. V and J are TRBV9 and TRBJ2-1; 13 nucleotides line up with TRBD2. Germline CDR1 is SGDLS and CDR2 is YYNGEE. This CDR3 is 15 amino acids long. CDR3 nucleotides: TGTGCCAGCACCGTAGGGACTAGCGGGACCAATGAGCAGTTCTTC. Residues: CASTVGTSGTNEQFF.

The chain carries TRBV2 and TRBJ1-5, with TRBD1 matching over 7 bases. V shed 6 bases and J 3 bases; nucleotides not matched to a gene: 5. The CDR3 covers 14 residues. The germline V gene encodes CDR1 SNHLY and CDR2 FYNNEI. In nucleotides, the CDR3 is TGTGCCAGCAGCGACAGGGAACCCAATCAGCCCCAGCATTTT. This translates into CASSDREPNQPQHF.

J is TRBJ2-1 and V is TRBV10-3, with 12 bases lining up with TRBD2. Trimming cost V 7 bases and J 6 bases; bases outside gene matches: 4. Germline CDR1 is ENHRY and CDR2 is SYGVKD. The CDR3 consists of 14 residues. Written as DNA, the CDR3 is TGTGCCATCAACCGACTAGCGGGAGTCAATGAGCAGTTCTTC. Translation: CAINRLAGVNEQFF.

This sequence joins TRBV20-1 and TRBJ1-5; D is unclear. V was clipped by 6 bases and J by 8 bases, with 11 bases between them. CDR1 is DFQATT and CDR2 is SNEGSKA in the germline V gene (reference sequence). The CDR3 length is 11 residues. Here the CDR3 DNA reads TGCAGTGCCGGCCTCGAGGAGCCCCAGCATTTT. Amino acid sequence: CSAGLEEPQHF.

This sequence joins TRBV11-2 and TRBJ1-1, with a possible D match to TRBD1 (6 bases). The germline CDR1 and CDR2 sequences are SGHAT and FQNNGV. V lost 3 bases and J 5 bases, leaving 16 bases between the germline ends. This CDR3 contains 15 residues. CDR3 in amino acids: CASSLTGRRGTEAFF. DNA for the CDR3: TGTGCCAGCAGCTTGACAGGCCGACGCGGGACTGAAGCTTTCTTT.

The chain uses TRBV7-8 and TRBJ1-5; TRBD1 is a possible D gene (5 bases). The CDR3 has 13 amino acids. Germline-derived CDR1 and CDR2 are SGHVS and FQNEAQ. The germline V and J ends were trimmed by 3 bases and 6 bases, with 9 bases remaining between them. The CDR3 DNA reads as TGTGCCAGCAGCTTTGGGGGGTTTCAGCCCCAGCATTTT. Translating gives CASSFGGFQPQHF.

The chain employs TRBV3-1 (or the pseudogene TRBV3-2) and TRBJ2-2, with 10 nucleotides matching TRBD1. The CDR3 covers 15 residues. Per the germline V gene, CDR1 is LGHDT and CDR2 is YNNKEL (reference sequence). V dropped 4 bases and J dropped 6; count of bases not matched to a gene: 5. The CDR3 spells CASSLPGTGAGELFF. As DNA, the CDR3 is TGTGCCAGCAGCCTTCCGGGGACAGGGGCCGGGGAGCTGTTTTTT.

V gene TRBV28 combines with J gene TRBJ2-7; possible D gene TRBD1, 6 bases. The CDR3 has 15 amino acids. Trimming pared 2 bases from V and 2 bases from J, leaving 13 bases between. Germline-derived CDR1 and CDR2 are MDHEN and SYDVKM. In DNA form, the CDR3 reads TGTGCCAGCAGTTTAACCTTCGCAGGGGCCTACGAGCAGTACTTC. This sequence encodes CASSLTFAGAYEQYF.

This clone appeared a single time. V usage is TRBV7-9 and J usage is TRBJ1-1; 7 nucleotides line up with TRBD1. Germline V gene data show CDR1 as SEHNR and CDR2 as FQNEAQ (reference sequence). Trimming removed 5 bases from V and 2 bases from J; junction bases left unmatched: 8. The CDR3 contains 15 residues. CDR3 DNA sequence: TGTGCCAGCAGCCCTACGACAGGGATAAACACTGAAGCTTTCTTT. Encoded protein: CASSPTTGINTEAFF.

The rearrangement uses TRBV7-2 and TRBJ1-5; 7 positions match TRBD1. With 4 bases clipped from V and 0 bases from J, the junction kept 6 bases outside the gene matches. The germline V gene has CDR1 SGHTA and CDR2 FQGNSA. CDR3 length equals 16 residues. The CDR3 sequence is CASSSTGHYSNQPQHF. CDR3 in DNA: TGTGCCAGCAGCTCGACAGGGCACTATAGCAATCAGCCCCAGCATTTT.

The V call is TRBV28, the J call TRBJ1-6; 7 nucleotides match TRBD1. CDR1 is MDHEN and CDR2 is SYDVKM in the germline V gene. V shed 2 bases and J 10 bases; nucleotides not matched to a gene: 11. The CDR3 contains 16 residues. The CDR3 here is CASSLPGQALGSPLHF. The CDR3 DNA reads TGTGCCAGCAGTTTACCAGGACAGGCACTGGGATCACCCCTCCACTTT.

The V gene is TRBV7-3, the J gene TRBJ2-1; possible D gene TRBD2, 6 bases. V was clipped by 5 bases and J by 6 bases, with 14 bases between them. Germline V gene data show CDR1 as SGHTA and CDR2 as FQGTGA. This CDR3 contains 14 residues. CDR3 in amino acids: CASSTGGISNEQFF. In DNA form, the CDR3 reads TGTGCCAGCAGCACCGGGGGAATCAGCAATGAGCAGTTCTTC. Supplemented by reference TRBV7-3 and TRBJ2-1, the full variable domain reads GAGVSQTPSNKVTEKGKYVELRCDPISGHTALYWYRQSLGQGPEFLIYFQGTGAADDSGLPNDRFFAVRPEGSVSTLKIQRTERGDSAVYLCASSTGGISNEQFFGPGTRLTVL.

The V and J genes are TRBV30 and TRBJ2-2; maybe TRBD2 (5 bases). The germline V gene encodes CDR1 GTSNPN and CDR2 SVGIG (reference sequence). This CDR3 has 11 amino acids. Trimming pared 8 bases from V and 4 bases from J, leaving 8 bases between. CDR3 residues: CAEGGTGELFF. CDR3 bases: TGTGCCGAGGGTGGCACCGGGGAGCTGTTTTTT.

With respect to this clone: Distinct nucleotide sequences in the sample also encode this CDR3. The V and J genes are TRBV5-1 and TRBJ1-1; 8 nucleotides match TRBD1. The CDR3 spans 15 residues. The ends lost 4 bases at V and 3 bases at J; junction bases unmatched: 8. Germline-derived CDR1 and CDR2 are SGHRS and YFSETQ. The CDR3 spells CASSPLQGGDTEAFF. CDR3 sequence (DNA): TGCGCCAGCAGCCCATTACAGGGGGGGGACACTGAAGCTTTCTTT.

This clone was detected a few times. This sequence joins TRBV10-3 and TRBJ2-7, with D tentatively TRBD2 (5 bases). Germline assignment: CDR1 ENHRY and CDR2 SYGVKD. The CDR3 is made up of 15 amino acids. The V gene lost 0 bases and the J gene lost 2 bases, with 11 bases spanning the gap. The CDR3 sequence: CAISESMSGTYEQYF. Here the CDR3 DNA reads TGTGCCATCAGTGAGTCGATGAGCGGAACCTACGAGCAGTACTTC.

This clone was recorded a few times. Additional DNA sequences in this sample encode the identical CDR3. CDR3 residues: CASSSTDYGYTF. DNA for the CDR3: TGCGCCAGCAGCTCGACAGACTATGGCTACACCTTC. The chain employs TRBV5-1 and TRBJ1-2; D is perhaps TRBD1 (5 bases). V dropped 3 bases and J dropped 3 bases, with 6 bases sitting between them. The CDR3 is 12 residues long. Germline CDR1 and CDR2: SGHRS and YFSETQ.

The chain carries TRBV28 and TRBJ1-5; D is unclear. The CDR3 length is 14 residues. Germline V CDR1 and CDR2: MDHEN, SYDVKM. V was pared by 5 bases and J by 1 base, with 9 bases between. For the CDR3, the DNA is TGTGCCAGCAGTCCGGGTTTAAGCAATCAGCCCCAGCATTTT. This gives the protein CASSPGLSNQPQHF.

This sequence joins TRBV28 and TRBJ2-1, with 7 positions matching TRBD2. V was pared by 8 bases and J by 2 bases, with 15 bases of the junction left unmatched. This CDR3 region has 17 residues. Germline V CDR1 and CDR2: MDHEN, SYDVKM. The CDR3 is CASDPRGEGGTYNEQFF. CDR3 DNA sequence: TGTGCCAGCGATCCGCGTGGGGAGGGCGGAACCTACAATGAGCAGTTCTTC.

This rearrangement joins TRBV18 to TRBJ1-1, with 9 positions matching TRBD1. This CDR3 region has 12 residues. V shed 3 bases, J shed 11 bases, and the junction held 4 bases outside the gene matches. Germline CDR1 is KGHSH and CDR2 is LQKENI. CDR3 coding DNA: TGTGCCAGCTCACCTAGGGACAGGGAGGCTTTCTTT. This gives the protein CASSPRDREAFF.

This chain uses TRBV5-1 with TRBJ2-5; the D gene is possibly TRBD2 (5 bases). Trimming cost V 0 bases and J 4 bases, with 16 bases left between them. CDR1 and CDR2 from the germline V gene are SGHRS and YFSETQ. This CDR3 is built from 16 residues. The CDR3 DNA follows: TGCGCCAGCAGCTTGGATGGAGCCCCGGGGAGAGAGACCCAGTACTTC. It specifies CASSLDGAPGRETQYF.

V and J are TRBV30 and TRBJ2-7; 10 bases are shared with TRBD1. The CDR3 consists of 14 residues. V shed 3 bases, J shed 6 bases, and the junction held 8 bases outside the gene matches. Per germline, CDR1 GTSNPN and CDR2 SVGIG (reference sequence). The CDR3 here is CAWRSFGTGAEQYF. Here the CDR3 DNA reads TGTGCCTGGAGAAGTTTCGGGACAGGGGCCGAGCAGTACTTC.

The rearrangement links TRBV27 to TRBJ2-1; no reliable D call. The V gene's germline CDR1 is MNHEY and CDR2 SMNVEV (reference sequence). V dropped 10 bases and J dropped 0 bases, with 25 bases sitting between them. This CDR3 has 18 residues. The CDR3 reads CATKPPWAVTSSYNEQFF. The CDR3, as DNA: TGTGCCACCAAACCTCCGTGGGCAGTGACAAGCTCCTACAATGAGCAGTTCTTC.

This chain uses TRBV6-5 with TRBJ2-5, with D tentatively TRBD1 (5 bases). CDR3 length: 13 amino acids. The V gene lost 8 bases and the J gene lost 4 bases, with 14 bases spanning the gap. Per germline, CDR1 MNHEY and CDR2 SVGAGI. Written as DNA, the CDR3 is TGTGCCAGCGGGCTTGATGGGGCAGAGACCCAGTACTTC. This codes for CASGLDGAETQYF.